This is a list of T cell receptor beta chains from one sample in a study of beta chain features in type 1 diabetes. Using immunoSEQ multiplex PCR, the repertoire was profiled, and TCRdb retains in-frame clones only, with some absent. The data contain more than 350,000 clones, approximately 10% of them seen just once; the ten biggest clones take up about 0.042%. Input material: naive CD4+ T cells from blood. These receptors all stem from a woman younger than 30 in good health. Each CDR3 is given with its conserved first and last residue. D genes are given only for firm matches. Clone size is given for some rows only: seen once, a few or many times, or a class if the clone is expanded.

cdr3_length d_call j_call v_call clone_size cdr3_aa cdr3_nt
14 NA TRBJ1-1 TRBV30 NA CAWSENSLNTEAFF TGTGCCTGGAGTGAAAACAGCTTAAACACTGAAGCTTTCTTT
12 NA TRBJ1-1 TRBV28 NA CASSFSTLEAFF TGTGCCAGCAGTTTTAGCACCCTTGAAGCTTTCTTT
13 NA TRBJ2-3 TRBV15 NA CATSRVEGRAQYF TGTGCCACCAGCAGAGTGGAGGGTAGAGCGCAGTATTTT
15 NA TRBJ2-3 TRBV29-1 NA CSVEWGKASTDTQYF TGCAGCGTTGAATGGGGCAAAGCTAGCACAGATACGCAGTATTTT
13 TRBD1 TRBJ2-7 TRBV29-1 few CSARGQGAYEQYF TGCAGCGCTAGAGGACAGGGAGCCTACGAGCAGTACTTC
17 TRBD2 TRBJ2-1 TRBV7-2 NA CASSLGSGRTTYNEQFF TGTGCCAGCAGCTTAGGTAGCGGGAGGACGACCTACAATGAGCAGTTCTTC
14 NA TRBJ1-2 TRBV6-5 few CASTQPGGFYGYTF TGTGCCAGCACTCAACCGGGAGGATTCTATGGCTACACCTTC
16 NA TRBJ2-5 TRBV18 few CASSQAVGSEWETQYF TGTGCCAGCTCACAAGCAGTAGGGAGCGAGTGGGAGACCCAGTACTTC
13 TRBD1 TRBJ1-2 TRBV18 NA CASSRTGRDGYTF TGTGCCAGCTCACGGACAGGGAGAGATGGCTACACCTTC
15 NA TRBJ2-1 TRBV9 few CASSQGYRAGNEQFF TGTGCCAGCAGCCAAGGGTACAGGGCGGGTAATGAGCAGTTCTTC
12 NA TRBJ1-5 TRBV2 NA CASRTTGQPQHF TGTGCCAGCAGGACCACCGGACAGCCCCAGCATTTT
12 NA TRBJ1-2 TRBV15 NA CATSRDQIGYTF TGTGCCACCAGCAGAGATCAAATTGGCTACACCTTC
13 NA TRBJ1-3 TRBV29-1 NA CSVARLTGNTIYF TGCAGCGTCGCCCGACTCACTGGAAACACCATATATTTT
18 TRBD2 TRBJ2-3 TRBV5-1 NA CASSPRGPSGTSTDTQYF TGCGCCAGCAGCCCAAGGGGACCTAGCGGAACTAGCACAGATACGCAGTATTTT
13 TRBD1 TRBJ1-1 TRBV2 NA CATSYRGGTEAFF TGTGCCACCTCGTACAGGGGAGGCACTGAAGCTTTCTTT
16 TRBD1 TRBJ2-1 TRBV9 few CASSLSGTDSYNEQFF TGTGCCAGCAGCCTCTCAGGGACAGACTCATACAATGAGCAGTTCTTC
16 NA TRBJ1-1 TRBV27 NA CASSLARGGINTEAFF TGTGCCAGCAGTTTAGCCAGGGGTGGGATAAACACTGAAGCTTTCTTT
14 TRBD1 TRBJ1-5 TRBV29-1 few CSVALGGDFGPQHF TGCAGCGTTGCCCTAGGGGGCGATTTTGGGCCCCAGCATTTT
14 NA TRBJ1-2 TRBV4-2 few CASSVLRGNYGYTF TGTGCCAGCAGCGTCCTGAGGGGGAACTATGGCTACACCTTC
15 NA TRBJ1-4 TRBV9 NA CASSPPGSANEKLFF TGTGCCAGCAGCCCCCCGGGCAGCGCTAATGAAAAACTGTTTTTT
15 NA TRBJ1-6 TRBV7-9 NA CASSLEVTYNSPLHF TGTGCCAGCAGCCTAGAAGTGACCTATAATTCACCCCTCCACTTT
11 NA TRBJ2-7 TRBV7-9 NA CASSTGYEQYF TGTGCCAGCAGCACAGGGTACGAGCAGTACTTC
15 TRBD2 TRBJ2-1 TRBV5-4 NA CASRPTGTSGIEQFF TGTGCCAGCAGACCTACCGGGACTAGCGGGATTGAGCAGTTCTTC
15 TRBD1 TRBJ2-1 TRBV7-8 few CASSLDRAGGTEQFF TGTGCCAGCAGCTTAGATAGGGCAGGGGGCACTGAGCAGTTCTTC